A selection of T cell receptor beta chains follows, all from one sample in a study of blood T cell repertoires in COVID-19. Measured with immunoSEQ multiplex PCR; TCRdb has only the in-frame clones, and not every one. The sample has around 170,000 clones, roughly 70% seen once; the top ten hold about 3%. The sample comprised peripheral blood. The origin of the receptors is a woman of 80 years or more with acute or convalescent COVID-19. Each CDR3 is given with its conserved first and last residue. The order of the fields is J gene, D gene, V gene, clone size, CDR3 protein, CDR3 DNA. A D gene is named only where the DNA matches it firmly. Clone size is stated in some rows and not others, as once, few, many or a class when expanded.

>TRBJ2-1|TRBD1|TRBV9|NA
CASSSAPTGGEQFF
TGTGCCAGCAGCTCCGCCCCGACAGGGGGTGAGCAGTTCTTC
>TRBJ1-1|NA|TRBV19|NA
CASSTTGLGTEAFF
TGTGCCAGTAGTACTACAGGGTTGGGCACTGAAGCTTTCTTT
>TRBJ2-1|TRBD2|TRBV5-1|NA
CASSPIGEGRNEQFF
TGCGCCAGCAGCCCCATTGGGGAGGGCCGTAATGAGCAGTTCTTC
>TRBJ1-2|NA|TRBV7-2|NA
CASSLVGGRANYGYTF
TGTGCCAGCAGCTTAGTCGGCGGCCGAGCTAACTATGGCTACACCTTC
>TRBJ2-7|TRBD1|TRBV14|NA
CASSQDQGAGEQYF
TGTGCCAGCAGCCAAGATCAGGGGGCAGGCGAGCAGTACTTC
>TRBJ2-2|NA|TRBV7-9|NA
CASSLDTGLPRGELFF
TGTGCCAGCAGCTTAGATACGGGACTCCCTAGGGGGGAGCTGTTTTTT
>TRBJ1-2|NA|TRBV10-3|NA
CAISEEGTAGYTF
TGTGCCATCAGTGAGGAGGGCACCGCGGGCTACACCTTC
>TRBJ2-3|TRBD2|TRBV7-8|NA
CASSPRGLSTDTQYF
TGTGCCAGCAGCCCGAGGGGACTAAGCACAGATACGCAGTATTTT
>TRBJ2-1|TRBD2|TRBV19|NA
CASSDFRVASGSRAQFF
TGTGCCAGTAGTGATTTTAGGGTGGCTAGCGGGTCCCGAGCGCAGTTCTTC
>TRBJ1-3|NA|TRBV28|NA
CASSFESGNTIYF
TGTGCCAGCAGTTTTGAGTCTGGAAACACCATATATTTT
>TRBJ1-2|NA|TRBV18|NA
CASSPVGGTHGYTF
TGTGCCAGCTCACCGGTGGGGGGAACTCATGGCTACACCTTC
>TRBJ1-4|NA|TRBV23-1|once
CASSLLEEEKLFF
TGCGCCAGCAGTCTCTTGGAGGAGGAAAAACTGTTTTTT
>TRBJ2-2|TRBD1|TRBV6-6|NA
CASTETGFGELFF
TGTGCCAGCACAGAGACAGGGTTTGGGGAGCTGTTTTTT
>TRBJ2-7|TRBD2|TRBV3-1/TRBV3-2|few
CASSHGLAGAYEQYF
TGTGCCAGCAGTCACGGACTAGCGGGGGCCTACGAGCAGTACTTC
>TRBJ2-6|NA|TRBV5-1|NA
CASSEQGSVNVLTF
TGCGCCAGCAGCGAACAGGGATCGGTCAACGTCCTGACTTTC